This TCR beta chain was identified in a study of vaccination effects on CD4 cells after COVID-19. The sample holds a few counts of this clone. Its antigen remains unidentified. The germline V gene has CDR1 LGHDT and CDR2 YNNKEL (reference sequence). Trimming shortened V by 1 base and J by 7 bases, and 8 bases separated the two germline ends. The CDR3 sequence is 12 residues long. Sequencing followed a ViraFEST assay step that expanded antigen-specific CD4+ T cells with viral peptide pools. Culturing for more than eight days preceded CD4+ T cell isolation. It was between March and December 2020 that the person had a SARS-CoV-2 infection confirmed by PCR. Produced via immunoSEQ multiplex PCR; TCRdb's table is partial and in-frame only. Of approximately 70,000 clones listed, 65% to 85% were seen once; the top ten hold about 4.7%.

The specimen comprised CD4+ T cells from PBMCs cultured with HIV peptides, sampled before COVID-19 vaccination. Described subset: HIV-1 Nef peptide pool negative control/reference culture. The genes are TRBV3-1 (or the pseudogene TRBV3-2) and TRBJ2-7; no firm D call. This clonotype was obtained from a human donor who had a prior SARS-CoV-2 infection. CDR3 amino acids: CASSQGDGEQYF. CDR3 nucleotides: TGTGCCAGCAGCCAAGGGGATGGGGAGCAGTACTTC.